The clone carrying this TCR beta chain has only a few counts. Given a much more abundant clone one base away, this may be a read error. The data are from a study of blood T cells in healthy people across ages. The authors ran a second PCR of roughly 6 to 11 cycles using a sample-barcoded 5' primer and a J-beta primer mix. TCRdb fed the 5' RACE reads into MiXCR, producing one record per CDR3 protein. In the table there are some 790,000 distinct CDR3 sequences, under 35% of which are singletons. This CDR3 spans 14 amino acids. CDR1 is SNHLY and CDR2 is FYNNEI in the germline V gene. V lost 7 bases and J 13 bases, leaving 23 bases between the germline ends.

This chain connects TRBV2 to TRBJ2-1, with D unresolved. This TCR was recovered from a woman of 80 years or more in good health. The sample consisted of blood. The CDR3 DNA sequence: TGTGCCAGCAAAAGGAGTATCCCGCAAGAGACCCAGTTCTTC. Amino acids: CASKRSIPQETQFF.